This T cell receptor (beta chain) is from a study of blood T cell repertoires in COVID-19. Study overall: Sites in the United States, Italy and Spain provided acute and convalescent COVID-19 samples. Sample material is recorded as cDNA or gDNA derived from T cells, B-cell-depleted T cells, or PBMCs.

The ends were cut back, 0 bases at V and 11 bases at J, with 17 bases in the middle. The CDR3 is 14 residues long. From germline, CDR1 is SGHRS and CDR2 YFSETQ. As handled by the study authors: Counts of nucleated cells, estimated from reference gene primer amplification, were obtained. Sequencing used immunoSEQ multiplex PCR; TCRdb keeps in-frame clones, though not all of them. V and J calls and clone size are those listed in that table; D and trimming were worked out from the DNA. Of 30,000 to 45,000 clones in the sample, approximately 89% were seen once. This TCR derives from a man aged 50-59 years with active COVID-19. The V call is TRBV5-1, the J call TRBJ1-1, with D unclear. Sequenced sample: peripheral blood. CDR3 amino acids: CASSLDTGFGGAFF. The CDR3 DNA reads as TGCGCCAGCAGCTTGGACACGGGTTTCGGCGGGGCTTTCTTT.